One sample yielded the 29 T cell receptor beta chains listed below, sequenced in a study of blood T cell repertoires in COVID-19. Generated by immunoSEQ multiplex PCR, the TCRdb table keeps only in-frame clones and is missing some. The sample lists 210,000 or so clones, under 90% seen once, with about 5.3% in the top ten. Sequencing used PBMCs or T cells enriched from blood (not recorded which). The receptors originated from a woman between 50 and 59 years old who had been exposed to COVID-19.

There are a few counts of this clone. The chain couples TRBV7-2 to TRBJ1-2; no firm D call. Germline V gives CDR1 SGHTA, CDR2 FQGNSA. Trimming removed 6 bases at V and 0 bases at J, with 11 bases between. This CDR3 contains 14 residues. CDR3: CASRLRLANYGYTF. The CDR3 nucleotides read TGTGCCAGCAGGTTGAGATTAGCTAACTATGGCTACACCTTC.

This clone was seen only a few times. This chain uses TRBV4-3 with TRBJ1-2; perhaps TRBD1 as D (5 bases). The CDR3 runs to 15 residues. Between the trimmed V and J ends, which lost 1 base and 1 base, there was a span of 10 bases. Germline lookup yields CDR1 LGHNA and CDR2 YSLEER. The CDR3: CASSQVSGFNYGYTF. The CDR3 coding sequence is TGCGCCAGCAGCCAAGTCTCAGGGTTTAACTATGGCTACACCTTC.

This clone was detected only a few times. Here the CDR3 DNA reads TGTGCCAGCAGCTTGGCCTTTCAGGCAGGGGTCTATGGCTACACCTTC. This translates into CASSLAFQAGVYGYTF. The J gene is TRBJ1-2, the V gene TRBV5-5; D might be TRBD1 (6 bases). The CDR3 loop spans 16 amino acids. The germline V and J ends were trimmed by 0 bases and 4 bases, with 16 bases remaining between them. Germline V lookup: CDR1 SGHKS, CDR2 YYEKEE (reference sequence).

The V call is TRBV7-9, the J call TRBJ1-1; D remains unclear. V lost 1 base to trimming and J lost 3 bases, with 6 bases between them. The length of the CDR3 is 13 residues. Germline-derived CDR1 and CDR2 are SEHNR and FQNEAQ (reference sequence). Written as DNA, the CDR3 is TGTGCCAGCAGCTTAGAGGAGGACACTGAAGCTTTCTTT. Translation: CASSLEEDTEAFF. The entire variable domain, with the rest obtained from reference TRBV7-9 and TRBJ1-1, is as follows: DTGVSQNPRHKITKRGQNVTFRCDPISEHNRLYWYRQTLGQGPEFLTYFQNEAQLEKSRLLSDRFSAERPKGSFSTLEIQRTEQGDSAMYLCASSLEEDTEAFFGQGTRLTVV.

The rearrangement joins TRBV19 to TRBJ1-5; D gene unclear. V lost 5 bases, J lost 7 bases, and 6 bases lay in between. CDR3 length equals 11 residues. The germline gives CDR1 LNHDA, CDR2 SQIVND (reference sequence). This chain's CDR3 is CASSEGQPQHF. The CDR3 DNA reads as TGTGCCAGTAGTGAGGGACAGCCCCAGCATTTT.

CDR3 loop: CAGQGLAGGVYEQYF. In nucleotides, the CDR3 is TGTGCCGGCCAGGGACTAGCGGGGGGGGTTTACGAGCAGTACTTC. This rearrangement joins TRBV21-1 to TRBJ2-7; the D call TRBD2 from the table was never checked on the DNA. TRBV21-1 is a pseudogene. The CDR3 loop spans 15 amino acids.

The chain carries TRBV4-3 and TRBJ1-2; TRBD1 aligns across 7 bases. CDR1 is LGHNA and CDR2 is YSLEER in the germline V gene. CDR3 length equals 14 residues. V shed 4 bases and J 8 bases; nucleotides not matched to a gene: 10. Here the CDR3 DNA reads TGCGCCAGCAGCCGAGAATTAGGGGGCTGGGGCTACACCTTC. Protein: CASSRELGGWGYTF.

This chain links TRBV9 with TRBJ2-2; D possibly corresponds to TRBD1 (6 bases). In germline, CDR1 is SGDLS, CDR2 YYNGEE. This CDR3 has 13 amino acids. V was pared by 0 bases and J by 7 bases, with 7 bases between. CDR3 protein: CASSVVGGGELFF. CDR3 DNA: TGTGCCAGCAGCGTAGTAGGGGGCGGGGAGCTGTTTTTT.

J is TRBJ1-2 and V is TRBV28; 7 bases fit TRBD1. Germline V gene lookup returns CDR1 MDHEN and CDR2 SYDVKM. There are 14 residues in the CDR3. The V and J ends lost 5 bases and 4 bases, in that order; junction bases with no gene match: 7. The CDR3 here is CASSPTGLVYGYTF. In DNA, the CDR3 is TGTGCCAGCAGTCCGACAGGGCTGGTCTATGGCTACACCTTC.

The chain couples TRBV3-1 (or the pseudogene TRBV3-2) to TRBJ2-1, with unresolved D. Germline CDR1 and CDR2: LGHDT and YNNKEL (reference sequence). This CDR3 region has 13 residues. Trimming cost V 0 bases and J 9 bases, with 9 bases left between them. The chain's CDR3 is CASSQEKRGEQFF. The CDR3 nucleotides are TGTGCCAGCAGCCAAGAGAAGAGAGGTGAGCAGTTCTTC.

The chain is built from TRBV5-1 and TRBJ1-2, with TRBD1 as a possible D gene (5 bases). CDR1 is SGHRS, CDR2 YFSETQ, per germline. The CDR3 extends over 13 amino acids. V dropped 5 bases and J dropped 4 bases, with 12 bases sitting between them. The CDR3 nucleotides are TGCGCCAGCAGAACTGACAGTTTCTATGGCTACACCTTC. Its protein is CASRTDSFYGYTF.

J is TRBJ1-2 and V is TRBV18; D not resolved. V dropped 1 base and J dropped 1 base, with 10 bases sitting between them. The germline CDR1 and CDR2 sequences are KGHSH and LQKENI. The CDR3 contains 15 residues. CDR3 region: CASSPLAEFNYGYTF. Written as DNA, the CDR3 is TGTGCCAGCTCACCACTAGCGGAGTTTAACTATGGCTACACCTTC.

This chain uses TRBV28 with TRBJ1-1, with 8 positions matching TRBD1. In germline, CDR1 is MDHEN, CDR2 SYDVKM. After removal of 4 bases from V and 6 bases from J, the junction contained 4 bases not matched to a gene. The CDR3 has 13 residues. DNA of the CDR3: TGTGCCAGCAGTTCAGGGGGCTTGGCTGAAGCTTTCTTT. As protein: CASSSGGLAEAFF.

This chain connects TRBV3-1 (or the pseudogene TRBV3-2) to TRBJ2-2; D remains unclear. The CDR3 extends over 16 amino acids. Trimming took off 3 bases at V and 1 base at J, with 12 bases between the two ends. The V gene's germline CDR1 is LGHDT and CDR2 YNNKEL (reference sequence). The CDR3 protein is CASSQDNRGNTGELFF. CDR3 nucleotides: TGTGCCAGCAGCCAGGATAACCGAGGGAACACCGGGGAGCTGTTTTTT.

The chain employs TRBV5-4 and TRBJ1-1; maybe TRBD1 (6 bases). Germline V gene sequence: CDR1 SGHNT, CDR2 YYREEE (reference sequence). Trimming took off 2 bases at V and 5 bases at J, with 10 bases between the two ends. The CDR3 runs to 13 residues. The CDR3 sequence: CASSLQGMTEAFF. CDR3 sequence (DNA): TGTGCCAGCAGCTTACAGGGTATGACTGAAGCTTTCTTT.

The gene calls are TRBV4-3 and TRBJ2-5; D unresolved. Trimming pared 5 bases from V and 6 bases from J, leaving 13 bases between. This CDR3 contains 13 residues. Looked up from germline, CDR1 is LGHNA and CDR2 is YSLEER. CDR3 in amino acids: CASSGQRFKTQYF. CDR3 coding DNA: TGCGCCAGCAGCGGGCAGAGATTTAAGACCCAGTACTTC.

CDR3 sequence: CASSPVYRVTEAFF. The CDR3 nucleotides read TGTGCCAGCAGCCCCGTATACAGGGTTACTGAAGCTTTCTTT. The gene calls are TRBV28 and TRBJ1-1; D possibly corresponds to TRBD1 (6 bases). The germline V gene encodes CDR1 MDHEN and CDR2 SYDVKM. CDR3 length: 14 amino acids. Trimming left V 6 bases short and J 5 bases short, with 16 bases between.

The J gene is TRBJ2-6, the V gene TRBV18, with a weak D call TRBD1 (5 bases). This CDR3 has 14 amino acids. Germline V lookup: CDR1 KGHSH, CDR2 LQKENI. The V end lost 8 bases, the J end lost 0 bases, and 8 bases lay between the germline ends. CDR3 amino acids: CASGDSSGANVLTF. As DNA, the CDR3 is TGTGCCAGCGGAGACAGCTCTGGGGCCAACGTCCTGACTTTC.

This clone was counted a few times. The V and J genes are TRBV9 and TRBJ2-5, with 12 bases that match TRBD2. The V segment lost 3 bases and the J segment 4 bases; nucleotides outside the gene matches: 7. The CDR3 is 16 amino acids. Germline V gene lookup returns CDR1 SGDLS and CDR2 YYNGEE. The CDR3 DNA reads as TGTGCCAGCAGCGCCAGGACTAGCGGGGCTCTAGAGACCCAGTACTTC. It specifies CASSARTSGALETQYF.

J is TRBJ1-5 and V is TRBV5-5, with 8 bases aligning to TRBD1. The length of the CDR3 is 15 residues. Per the germline V gene, CDR1 is SGHKS and CDR2 is YYEKEE (reference sequence). Trimming took 2 bases from V and 5 from J; bases not matched to a gene: 6. The CDR3 region is CASSFGQGRDQPQHF. CDR3 in DNA: TGTGCCAGCAGCTTTGGACAGGGTAGAGATCAGCCCCAGCATTTT. Drawing the rest from reference TRBV5-5 and TRBJ1-5, the complete variable domain is DAGVTQSPTHLIKTRGQQVTLRCSPISGHKSVSWYQQVLGQGPQFIFQYYEKEERGRGNFPDRFSARQFPNYSSELNVNALLLGDSALYLCASSFGQGRDQPQHFGDGTRLSIL.

The J gene is TRBJ2-5, the V gene TRBV29-1, with TRBD1 identical over 8 bases. Losses at the gene ends were 6 bases for V and 5 bases for J; bases not matched to a gene: 5. This CDR3 contains 12 residues. Per the germline V gene, CDR1 is SQVTM and CDR2 is ANQGSEA. The CDR3 DNA reads as TGCAGCGTCTTGACAGGGGCGGAGACCCAGTACTTC. It translates to CSVLTGAETQYF.

This clone was detected only a few times. The rearrangement links TRBV15 to TRBJ2-3; 8 bases match TRBD1. V gave up 1 base and J gave up 2 bases; unmatched junction bases: 2. CDR3 length equals 15 residues. Germline loops: CDR1 LNHNV, CDR2 YYDKDF (reference sequence). The CDR3, as DNA: TGTGCCACCAGCAGAGGGACAGGGTCCACAGATACGCAGTATTTT. Its protein is CATSRGTGSTDTQYF.

V gene TRBV29-1 combines with J gene TRBJ1-2; a weak D match, TRBD1 (6 bases). The CDR3 is 12 residues long. Trimming removed 7 bases from V and 3 bases from J, with 12 bases in between. Germline V CDR1 and CDR2: SQVTM, ANQGSEA. CDR3 in amino acids: CSAEQGYYGYTF. In DNA form, the CDR3 reads TGCAGCGCCGAACAGGGTTACTATGGCTACACCTTC.

V and J are TRBV28 and TRBJ1-2; D gene ambiguous. CDR3 length equals 14 residues. Trimming cost V 10 bases and J 2 bases, with 17 bases left between them. Germline CDR1 MDHEN, CDR2 SYDVKM. CDR3 amino acids: CATSLSVENYGYTF. CDR3 DNA sequence: TGTGCCACCTCCCTCTCGGTTGAGAACTATGGCTACACCTTC.

V usage is TRBV4-3 and J usage is TRBJ2-7; 11 bases are a match to TRBD2. The junction had 6 bases not matched to a gene; V was cut back by 0 bases and J by 5 bases. The CDR3 has 16 amino acids. The germline V gene has CDR1 LGHNA and CDR2 YSLEER. The CDR3, as DNA: TGCGCCAGCAGCCAAGACGGTAGCGGGGGGGCTGACGAGCAGTACTTC. It specifies CASSQDGSGGADEQYF.

The chain combines TRBV9 with TRBJ1-2; 8 bases are a match to TRBD1. The CDR3 sequence is 16 residues long. Unmatched junction bases numbered 12, after V lost 4 bases and J lost 4 bases. Germline V gene sequence: CDR1 SGDLS, CDR2 YYNGEE. In DNA form, the CDR3 reads TGTGCCAGCAGCTTCCAGGGGGCCCCCGACTCCTATGGCTACACCTTC. It encodes CASSFQGAPDSYGYTF.

The chain employs TRBV10-3 and TRBJ2-1; 15 bases fit TRBD2. Germline V gene lookup returns CDR1 ENHRY and CDR2 SYGVKD. The CDR3 loop spans 15 amino acids. V shed 7 bases and J 9 bases; nucleotides not matched to a gene: 7. The CDR3 protein is CAIKPGLAGGGEQFF. The CDR3 DNA reads as TGTGCCATCAAACCGGGACTAGCGGGGGGTGGTGAGCAGTTCTTC.

This clone was detected only a few times. The chain carries TRBV13 and TRBJ2-1; D possibly corresponds to TRBD1 (7 bases). CDR1 PRHDT and CDR2 FYEKMQ come from the germline V gene (reference sequence). This CDR3 is built from 17 residues. Trimming removed 1 base from V and 3 bases from J, with 16 bases in between. In DNA form, the CDR3 reads TGTGCCAGCAGCTTAGTAGGAGGGGGCGCGTACTACAATGAGCAGTTCTTC. Translating it yields CASSLVGGGAYYNEQFF. The full variable domain, rest sourced from reference TRBV13 and TRBJ2-1, is AAGVIQSPRHLIKEKRETATLKCYPIPRHDTVYWYQQGPGQDPQFLISFYEKMQSDKGSIPDRFSAQQFSDYHSELNMSSLELGDSALYFCASSLVGGGAYYNEQFFGPGTRLTVL.

J is TRBJ1-4 and V is TRBV25-1; 8 bases match TRBD1. Losses at the gene ends were 6 bases for V and 13 bases for J; bases not matched to a gene: 10. The germline gives CDR1 MGHDK, CDR2 SYGVNS. This CDR3 comprises 13 residues. CDR3 amino acids: CASSLGQGEGLFF. The CDR3 nucleotides are TGTGCCAGCAGCCTAGGACAGGGCGAGGGACTGTTTTTT.